The entry below describes one T cell receptor beta chain. Germline V gene lookup returns CDR1 SGHVS and CDR2 FQNEAQ. CDR3 length: 14 residues. Trimming stripped 5 bases from V and 4 bases from J, with 13 bases between. This sample was taken from a study of blood T cell repertoires in COVID-19. Across the study: Some COVID-19 samples were acute and others convalescent; all came from the United States, Italy and Spain.

Profiling relied on immunoSEQ multiplex PCR, and the TCRdb table lists in-frame clones only, not all of them. The table has a few hundred thousand clones, about nine tenths seen once. This TCR derives from a woman in her 30s with COVID-19, enrolled during active disease. J is TRBJ2-3 and V is TRBV7-8; D is unresolved. Sample: peripheral blood. The CDR3 loop is CASSPRPRADTQYF. The CDR3 DNA is TGTGCCAGCAGCCCAAGACCCCGGGCAGATACGCAGTATTTT.